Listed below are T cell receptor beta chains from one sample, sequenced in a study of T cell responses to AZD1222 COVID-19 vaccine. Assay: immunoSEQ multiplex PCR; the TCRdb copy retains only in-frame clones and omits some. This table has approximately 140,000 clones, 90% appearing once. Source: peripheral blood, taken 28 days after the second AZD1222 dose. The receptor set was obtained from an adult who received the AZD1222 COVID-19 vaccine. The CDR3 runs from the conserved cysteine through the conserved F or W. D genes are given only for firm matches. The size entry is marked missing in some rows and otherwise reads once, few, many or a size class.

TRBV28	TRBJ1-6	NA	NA	TGTGCCAGCAGTTCAACCGGGACACTCGAAAATTCACCCCTCCACTTT	CASSSTGTLENSPLHF
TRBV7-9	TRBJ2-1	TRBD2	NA	TGTGCCAGCAGCTTAGATGGCCTAGCGGGACCTCTTTCCTACAATGAGCAGTTCTTC	CASSLDGLAGPLSYNEQFF
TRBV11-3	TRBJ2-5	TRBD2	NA	TGTGCCAGCAGTCTCGGTCCCGGGAGGCAAGAGACCCAGTACTTC	CASSLGPGRQETQYF
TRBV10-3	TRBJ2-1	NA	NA	TGTGCCATCAGTGAGACGATAGCGAACAATGAGCAGTTCTTC	CAISETIANNEQFF
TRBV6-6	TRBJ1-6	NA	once	TGTGCCAGCACAATTGCTGGCCCCCTCCACTTT	CASTIAGPLHF
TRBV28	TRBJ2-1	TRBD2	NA	TGTGCCAGCAGGATTAGCGGGATTAATGAGCAGTTCTTC	CASRISGINEQFF
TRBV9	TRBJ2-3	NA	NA	TGTGCCAGCAGCGTAAGTCCATTTGGGGGCTCTTCAGATACGCAGTATTTT	CASSVSPFGGSSDTQYF
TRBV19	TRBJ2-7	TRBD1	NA	TGTGCCAGTAGTTCCCCGGGACAGGGCTCCTACGAGCAGTACTTC	CASSSPGQGSYEQYF
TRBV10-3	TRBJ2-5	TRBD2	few	TGTGCCATCAGTTCGAGTCGCACTAGCGGCCAAGAGACCCAGTACTTC	CAISSSRTSGQETQYF
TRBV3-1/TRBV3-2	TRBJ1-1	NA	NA	TGTGCCAGCAGCCAAGTACAGGGTATCACTGAAGCTTTCTTT	CASSQVQGITEAFF
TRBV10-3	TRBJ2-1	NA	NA	TGTGCCACCATTCGGGACGGCTACAATGAGCAGTTCTTC	CATIRDGYNEQFF
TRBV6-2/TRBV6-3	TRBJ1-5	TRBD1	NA	TGTGCCAGCAGTTACTTCTCCGGGACAGTGGGCCAGCCCCAGCATTTT	CASSYFSGTVGQPQHF
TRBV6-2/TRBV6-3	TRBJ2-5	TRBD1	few	TGTGCCAGCAGTCTAGACAGGGACGCGTGGATAAAGACCCAGTACTTC	CASSLDRDAWIKTQYF
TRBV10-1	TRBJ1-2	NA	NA	TGCGCCAGCAGTGAGTTGAGGGAAGGCGGCTACACCTTC	CASSELREGGYTF
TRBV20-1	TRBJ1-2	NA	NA	TGCAGTGCTAGTGGTCAAGGGTTGGGGCCTTATGGCTACACCTTC	CSASGQGLGPYGYTF
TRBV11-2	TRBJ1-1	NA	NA	TGTGCCAGCAGTCAAGCATGGCGGATTACACTGAACACTGAAGCTTTCTTT	CASSQAWRITLNTEAFF
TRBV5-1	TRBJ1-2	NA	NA	TGCGCCAGCAGATATGCGGTAGCGGGAGGTCACTATGGCTACACCTTC	CASRYAVAGGHYGYTF
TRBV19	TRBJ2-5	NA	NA	TGTGCCAGTAGAAAGGGAGCCGGGACCCAGTACTTC	CASRKGAGTQYF
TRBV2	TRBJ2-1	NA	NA	TGTGCCAGCAATTTCCTTCAAGGGAATGAGCAGTTCTTC	CASNFLQGNEQFF
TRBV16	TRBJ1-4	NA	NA	TGTGCCAGCAGCCAATTCGACAGGTCAACTAATGAAAAACTGTTTTTT	CASSQFDRSTNEKLFF
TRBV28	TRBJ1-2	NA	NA	TGTGCCAGCAACGACGGCCGCGCTAGTCGTCCCCTCTATGGCTACACCTTC	CASNDGRASRPLYGYTF
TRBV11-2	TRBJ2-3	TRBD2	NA	TGTGCCAGCAGCTTTGGGGGGGGTAGCACAGATACGCAGTATTTT	CASSFGGGSTDTQYF
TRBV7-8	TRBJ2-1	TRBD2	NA	TGTGCCAGCAGCTCTGCCGGGACTACCTACAATGAGCAGTTCTTC	CASSSAGTTYNEQFF
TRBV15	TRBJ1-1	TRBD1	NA	TGTGCCACCAGCAGGAGGACAGGCCCGAACACTGAAGCTTTCTTT	CATSRRTGPNTEAFF
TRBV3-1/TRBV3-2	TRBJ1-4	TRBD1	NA	TGTGCCAGCATAGACTCCGGGACAGCTAATGAAAAACTGTTTTTT	CASIDSGTANEKLFF
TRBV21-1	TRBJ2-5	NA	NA	TGTGCCAGCAGCAAACTCCGCCGGACTAGCGGGGGGTTTCCCGTAGAGACCCAGTACTTC	CASSKLRRTSGGFPVETQYF
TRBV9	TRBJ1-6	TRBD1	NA	TGTGCCAGCAGCGTAGGGCACAGGGGTGATGCACCCCTCCACTTT	CASSVGHRGDAPLHF
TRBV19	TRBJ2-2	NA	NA	TGTGCCAGTAGTATAATCCGGACAGCTAACACCGGGGAGCTGTTTTTT	CASSIIRTANTGELFF
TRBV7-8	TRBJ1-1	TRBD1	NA	TGTGCCAGCAGCTTAGTGACAGGGAGGACCCTGGGCACTGAAGCTTTCTTT	CASSLVTGRTLGTEAFF
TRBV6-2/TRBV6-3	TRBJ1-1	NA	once	TGTGCCAGCAGTTACCTTGGCGGGGGGCTGAGGACTGAAGCTTTCTTT	CASSYLGGGLRTEAFF
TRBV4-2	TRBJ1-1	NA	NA	TGTGCCAGCAGCCAAGTCTTGGACGGTGAAGCTTTCTTT	CASSQVLDGEAFF
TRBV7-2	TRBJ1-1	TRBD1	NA	TGTGCCAGCAGCGCACGCCCGGGACAGGGTCTTGATGAAGCTTTCTTT	CASSARPGQGLDEAFF
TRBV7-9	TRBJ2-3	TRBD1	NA	TGTGCCAGCAGCCCCCGGGCAGGGGGCCCCACAGATACGCAGTATTTT	CASSPRAGGPTDTQYF
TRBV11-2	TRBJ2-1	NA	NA	TGTGCCAGCAGCTTAGTACCGGGATTATCTAATGAGCAGTTCTTC	CASSLVPGLSNEQFF
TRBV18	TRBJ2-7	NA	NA	TGTGCCAGCTCACCCCCAGCACTCTCCTACGAGCAGTACTTC	CASSPPALSYEQYF
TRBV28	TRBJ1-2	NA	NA	TGTGCCAGCAGTTTACAGGCAGCTAACTATGGCTACACCTTC	CASSLQAANYGYTF
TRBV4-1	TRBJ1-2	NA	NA	TGCGCCAGCAGCCAGCCCCTGGAGGGCCGAGGTGGCTACACCTTC	CASSQPLEGRGGYTF
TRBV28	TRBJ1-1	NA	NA	TGTGCCAGCAGTACCAGTAACACTGAAGCTTTCTTT	CASSTSNTEAFF
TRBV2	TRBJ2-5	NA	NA	TGTGCCAGCGGGGGGGGCCGGGGATCAGAGACCCAGTACTTC	CASGGGRGSETQYF
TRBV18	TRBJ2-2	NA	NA	TGTGCCAGCTCACCACAGCAAAGTTCGAACACCGGGGAGCTGTTTTTT	CASSPQQSSNTGELFF
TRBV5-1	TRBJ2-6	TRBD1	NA	TGCGCCAGCAGGGGGACAGCTGGGGCCAACGTCCTGACTTTC	CASRGTAGANVLTF
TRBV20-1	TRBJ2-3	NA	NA	TGCAGTGCTAGTCTGCGGGAAGGCACAGATACGCAGTATTTT	CSASLREGTDTQYF
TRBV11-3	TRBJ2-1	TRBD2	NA	TGTGCCAGCAGCCTAAGCGGGGGGGCCCCCTACAATGAGCAGTTCTTC	CASSLSGGAPYNEQFF
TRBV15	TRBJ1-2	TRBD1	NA	TGTGCCACCAGCATTAGACAGGGGGCGAACTATGGCTACACCTTC	CATSIRQGANYGYTF
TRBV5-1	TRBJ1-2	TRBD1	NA	TGCGCCAGCAGCTTGGCAGGGGGCGCAGACTATGGCTACACCTTC	CASSLAGGADYGYTF
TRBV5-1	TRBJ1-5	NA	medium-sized	TGCGCCAGCAGCTTGACAGGGATGGATCAGCCCCAGCATTTT	CASSLTGMDQPQHF
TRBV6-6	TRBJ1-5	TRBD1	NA	TGTGCCAGCAGTTCGGCGGACAGGAGAGGACAGCCCCAGCATTTT	CASSSADRRGQPQHF
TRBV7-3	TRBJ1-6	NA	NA	TGTGCCAGCAGCCCGGGACCCTCCTCCTCACCCCTCCACTTT	CASSPGPSSSPLHF
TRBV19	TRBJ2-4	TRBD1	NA	TGTGCCAGTAGTATAGAAGGGACAGGGCAGGAAAACATTCAGTACTTC	CASSIEGTGQENIQYF
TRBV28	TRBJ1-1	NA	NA	TGTGCCAGCAGTGGACAGACGAACACTGAAGCTTTCTTT	CASSGQTNTEAFF
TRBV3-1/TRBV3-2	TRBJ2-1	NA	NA	TGTGCCAGCAGCCACATCCCGGGCGATTTTAATGAGCAGTTCTTC	CASSHIPGDFNEQFF
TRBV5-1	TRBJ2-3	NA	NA	TGCGCCAGCAGCCTAGGAGTCGCTAGCACAGATACGCAGTATTTT	CASSLGVASTDTQYF
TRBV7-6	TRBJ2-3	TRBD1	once	TGTGCCAGCAGCTTATTGGACAGGGGCGCAGATACGCAGTATTTT	CASSLLDRGADTQYF
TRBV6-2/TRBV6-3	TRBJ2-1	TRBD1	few	TGTGCCAGCGGCCCTTTAGGGGACAGGTACAATGAGCAGTTCTTC	CASGPLGDRYNEQFF
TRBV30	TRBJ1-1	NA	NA	TGTGCCTGGAGTGTATTCCGGTCAGGGGCGAACACTGAAGCTTTCTTT	CAWSVFRSGANTEAFF
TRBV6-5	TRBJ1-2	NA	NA	TGTGCCAGCAGTTACGACTCCTTCTTTGGCTACACCTTC	CASSYDSFFGYTF